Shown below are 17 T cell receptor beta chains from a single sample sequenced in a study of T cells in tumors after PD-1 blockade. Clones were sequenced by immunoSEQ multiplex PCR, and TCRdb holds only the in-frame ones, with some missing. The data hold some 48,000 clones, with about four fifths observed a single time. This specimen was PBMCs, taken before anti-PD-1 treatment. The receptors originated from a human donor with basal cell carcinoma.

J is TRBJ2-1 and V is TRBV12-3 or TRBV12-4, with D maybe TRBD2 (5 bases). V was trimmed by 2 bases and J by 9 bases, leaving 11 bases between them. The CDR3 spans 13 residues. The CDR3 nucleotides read TGTGCCAGCAGTTTAAGCGGAGGTGGTGAGCAGTTCTTC. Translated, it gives CASSLSGGGEQFF.

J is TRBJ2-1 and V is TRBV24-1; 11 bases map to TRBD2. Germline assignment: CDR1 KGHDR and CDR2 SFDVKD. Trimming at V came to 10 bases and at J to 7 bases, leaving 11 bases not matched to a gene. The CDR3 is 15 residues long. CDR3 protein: CATSGSSGRKNEQFF. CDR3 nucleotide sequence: TGTGCCACTTCCGGGTCTAGCGGGAGGAAGAATGAGCAGTTCTTC.

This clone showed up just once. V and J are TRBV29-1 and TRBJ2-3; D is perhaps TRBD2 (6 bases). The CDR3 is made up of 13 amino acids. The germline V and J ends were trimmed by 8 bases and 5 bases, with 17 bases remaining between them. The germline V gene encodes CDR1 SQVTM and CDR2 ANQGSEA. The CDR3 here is CSQKRGGEDTQYF. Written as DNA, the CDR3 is TGCAGCCAGAAGAGGGGAGGTGAAGATACGCAGTATTTT.

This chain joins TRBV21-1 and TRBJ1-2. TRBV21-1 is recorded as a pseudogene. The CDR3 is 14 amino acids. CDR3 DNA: TGTGCCAGCAGCAAAGACGCGGATACCTATGGCTACACCTTC. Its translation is CASSKDADTYGYTF.

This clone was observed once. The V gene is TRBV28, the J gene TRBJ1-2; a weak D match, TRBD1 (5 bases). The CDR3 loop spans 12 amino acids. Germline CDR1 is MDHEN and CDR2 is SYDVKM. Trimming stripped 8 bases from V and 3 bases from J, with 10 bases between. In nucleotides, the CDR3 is TGTGCCAGCCAGGGAGTTCACTATGGCTACACCTTC. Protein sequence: CASQGVHYGYTF.

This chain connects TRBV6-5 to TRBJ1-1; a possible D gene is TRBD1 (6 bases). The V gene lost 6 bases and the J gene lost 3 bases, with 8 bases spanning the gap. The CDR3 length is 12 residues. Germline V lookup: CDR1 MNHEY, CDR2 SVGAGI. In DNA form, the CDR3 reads TGTGCCAGCAGAGGGGGTTACACTGAAGCTTTCTTT. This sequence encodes CASRGGYTEAFF.

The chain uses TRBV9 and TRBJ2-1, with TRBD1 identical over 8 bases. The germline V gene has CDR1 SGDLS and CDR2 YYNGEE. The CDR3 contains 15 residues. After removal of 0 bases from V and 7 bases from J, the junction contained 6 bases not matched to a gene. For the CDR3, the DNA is TGTGCCAGCAGCGTAGCTGTGACAGGGGAAAATGAGCAGTTCTTC. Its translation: CASSVAVTGENEQFF. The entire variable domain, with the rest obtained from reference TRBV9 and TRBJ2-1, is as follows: DSGVTQTPKHLITATGQRVTLRCSPRSGDLSVYWYQQSLDQGLQFLIQYYNGEERAKGNILERFSAQQFPDLHSELNLSSLELGDSALYFCASSVAVTGENEQFFGPGTRLTVL.

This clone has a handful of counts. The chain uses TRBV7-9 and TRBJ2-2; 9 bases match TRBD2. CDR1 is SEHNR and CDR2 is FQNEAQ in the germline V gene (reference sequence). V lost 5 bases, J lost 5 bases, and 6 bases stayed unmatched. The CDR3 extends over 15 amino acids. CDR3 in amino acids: CASSVGLAVTGELFF. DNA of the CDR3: TGTGCCAGCAGCGTGGGACTAGCCGTGACCGGGGAGCTGTTTTTT.

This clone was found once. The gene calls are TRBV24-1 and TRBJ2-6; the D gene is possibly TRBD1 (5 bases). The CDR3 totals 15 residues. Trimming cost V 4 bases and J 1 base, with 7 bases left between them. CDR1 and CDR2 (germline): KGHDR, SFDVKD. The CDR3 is CATSDSGSGANVLTF. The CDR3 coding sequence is TGTGCCACCAGTGACTCAGGGTCTGGGGCCAACGTCCTGACTTTC.

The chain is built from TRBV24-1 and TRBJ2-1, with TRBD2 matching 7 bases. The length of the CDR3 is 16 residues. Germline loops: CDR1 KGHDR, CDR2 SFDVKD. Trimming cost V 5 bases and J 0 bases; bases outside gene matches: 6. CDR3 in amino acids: CATSAGGLSSYNEQFF. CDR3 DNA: TGTGCCACCAGTGCCGGGGGGTTGAGCTCCTACAATGAGCAGTTCTTC.

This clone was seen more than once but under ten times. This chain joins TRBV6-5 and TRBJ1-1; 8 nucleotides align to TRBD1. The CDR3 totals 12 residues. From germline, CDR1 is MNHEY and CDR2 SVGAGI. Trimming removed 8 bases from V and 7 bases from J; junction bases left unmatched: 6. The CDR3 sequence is CASSGQGLEAFF. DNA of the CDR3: TGTGCCAGCTCCGGACAGGGCCTTGAAGCTTTCTTT.

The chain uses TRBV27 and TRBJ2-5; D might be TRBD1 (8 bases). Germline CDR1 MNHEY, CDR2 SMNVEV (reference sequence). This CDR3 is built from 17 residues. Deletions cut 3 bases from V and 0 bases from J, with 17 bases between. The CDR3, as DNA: TGTGCCAGCAGTTTTTACCACAGGGGGGGGTACCAAGAGACCCAGTACTTC. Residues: CASSFYHRGGYQETQYF.

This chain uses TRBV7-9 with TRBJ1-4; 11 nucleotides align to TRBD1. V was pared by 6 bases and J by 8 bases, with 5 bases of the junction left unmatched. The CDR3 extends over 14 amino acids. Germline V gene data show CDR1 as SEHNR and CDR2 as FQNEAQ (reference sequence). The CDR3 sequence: CASRGGTGGEKLFF. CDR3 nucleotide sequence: TGTGCCAGCAGAGGGGGGACAGGGGGAGAAAAACTGTTTTTT.

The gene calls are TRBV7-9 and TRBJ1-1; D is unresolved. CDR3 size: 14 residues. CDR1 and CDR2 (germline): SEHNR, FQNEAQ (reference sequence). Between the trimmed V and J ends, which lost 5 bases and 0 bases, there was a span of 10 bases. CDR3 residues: CASSKHSVNTEAFF. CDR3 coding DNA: TGTGCCAGCAGCAAACACAGCGTGAACACTGAAGCTTTCTTT.

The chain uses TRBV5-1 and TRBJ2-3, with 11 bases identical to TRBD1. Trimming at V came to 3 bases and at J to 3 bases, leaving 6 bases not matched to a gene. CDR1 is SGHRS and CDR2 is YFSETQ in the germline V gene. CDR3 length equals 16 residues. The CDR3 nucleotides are TGCGCCAGCAGCTCTCGGGGACAGGGGGGAACAGATACGCAGTATTTT. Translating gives CASSSRGQGGTDTQYF.

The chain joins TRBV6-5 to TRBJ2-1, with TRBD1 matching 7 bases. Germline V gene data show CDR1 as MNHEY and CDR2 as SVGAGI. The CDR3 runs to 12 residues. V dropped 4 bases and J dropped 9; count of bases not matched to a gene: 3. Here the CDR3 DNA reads TGTGCCAGCAGTTTACAGGGGTTTGAGCAGTTCTTC. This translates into CASSLQGFEQFF.

This CDR3 reads CSVLNTEAFF. CDR3 DNA: TGCAGCGTCTTGAACACTGAAGCTTTCTTT. V and J are TRBV29-1 and TRBJ1-1; D gene ambiguous. The germline gives CDR1 SQVTM, CDR2 ANQGSEA. V was shortened by 6 bases and J by 0 bases, with 2 bases between the two germline ends. The CDR3 loop spans 10 amino acids.